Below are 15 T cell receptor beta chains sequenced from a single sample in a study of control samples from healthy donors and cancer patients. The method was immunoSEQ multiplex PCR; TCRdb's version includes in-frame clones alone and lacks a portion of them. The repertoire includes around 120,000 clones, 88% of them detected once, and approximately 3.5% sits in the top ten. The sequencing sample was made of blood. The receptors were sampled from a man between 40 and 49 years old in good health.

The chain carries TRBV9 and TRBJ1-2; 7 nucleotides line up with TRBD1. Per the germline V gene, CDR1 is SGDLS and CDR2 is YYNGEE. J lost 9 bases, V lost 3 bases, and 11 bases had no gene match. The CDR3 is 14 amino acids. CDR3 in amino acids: CASSARDREASYTF. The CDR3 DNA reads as TGTGCCAGCAGCGCCCGAGACAGGGAGGCGAGCTACACCTTC. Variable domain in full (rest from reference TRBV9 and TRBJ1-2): DSGVTQTPKHLITATGQRVTLRCSPRSGDLSVYWYQQSLDQGLQFLIQYYNGEERAKGNILERFSAQQFPDLHSELNLSSLELGDSALYFCASSARDREASYTFGSGTRLTVV.

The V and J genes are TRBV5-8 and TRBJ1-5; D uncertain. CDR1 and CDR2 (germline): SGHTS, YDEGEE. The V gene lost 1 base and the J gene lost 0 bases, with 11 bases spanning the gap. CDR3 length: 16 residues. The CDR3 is CASSLLGTDSNQPQHF. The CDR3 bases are TGTGCCAGCAGCTTGTTAGGTACCGATAGCAATCAGCCCCAGCATTTT. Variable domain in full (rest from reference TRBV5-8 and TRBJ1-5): EAGVTQSPTHLIKTRGQQATLRCSPISGHTSVYWYQQALGLGLQFLLWYDEGEERNRGNFPPRFSGRQFPNYSSELNVNALELEDSALYLCASSLLGTDSNQPQHFGDGTRLSIL.

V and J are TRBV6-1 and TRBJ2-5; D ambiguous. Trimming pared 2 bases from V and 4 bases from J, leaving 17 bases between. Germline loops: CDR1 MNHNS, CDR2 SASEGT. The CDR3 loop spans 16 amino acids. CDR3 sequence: CASSESLVVAAETQYF. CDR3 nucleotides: TGTGCCAGCAGTGAAAGTCTGGTTGTTGCGGCAGAGACCCAGTACTTC.

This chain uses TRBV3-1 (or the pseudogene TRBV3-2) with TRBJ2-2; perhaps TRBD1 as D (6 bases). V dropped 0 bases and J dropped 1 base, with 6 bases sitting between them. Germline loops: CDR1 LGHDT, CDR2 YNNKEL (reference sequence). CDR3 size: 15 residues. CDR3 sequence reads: CASSQEQGNTGELFF. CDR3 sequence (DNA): TGTGCCAGCAGCCAAGAACAGGGGAACACCGGGGAGCTGTTTTTT.

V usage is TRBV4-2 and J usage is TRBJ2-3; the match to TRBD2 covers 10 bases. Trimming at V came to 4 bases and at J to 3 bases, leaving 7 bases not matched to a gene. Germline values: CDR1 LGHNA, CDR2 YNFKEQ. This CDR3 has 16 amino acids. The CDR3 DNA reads TGTGCCAGCAGCCCAGCAAGCGGGGGGGCGACAGATACGCAGTATTTT. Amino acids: CASSPASGGATDTQYF.

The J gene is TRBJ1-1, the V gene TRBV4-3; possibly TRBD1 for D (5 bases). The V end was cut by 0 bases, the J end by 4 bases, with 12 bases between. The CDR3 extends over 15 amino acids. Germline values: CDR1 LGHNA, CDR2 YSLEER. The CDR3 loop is CASSQDTGRGTEAFF. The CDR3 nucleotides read TGCGCCAGCAGCCAAGATACAGGAAGGGGCACTGAAGCTTTCTTT.

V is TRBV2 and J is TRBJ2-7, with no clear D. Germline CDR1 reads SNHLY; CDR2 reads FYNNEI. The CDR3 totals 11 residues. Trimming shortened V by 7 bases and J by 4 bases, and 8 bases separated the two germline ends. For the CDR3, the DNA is TGTGCCAGCACTGGACGTTACGAGCAGTACTTC. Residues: CASTGRYEQYF.

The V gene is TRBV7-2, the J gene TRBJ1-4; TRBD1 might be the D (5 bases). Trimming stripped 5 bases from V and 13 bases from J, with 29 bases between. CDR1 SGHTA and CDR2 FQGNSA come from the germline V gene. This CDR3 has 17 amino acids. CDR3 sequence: CASSLTSNIATNGGLFF. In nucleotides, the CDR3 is TGTGCCAGCAGCCTCACCAGTAATATCGCAACTAATGGGGGACTGTTTTTT.

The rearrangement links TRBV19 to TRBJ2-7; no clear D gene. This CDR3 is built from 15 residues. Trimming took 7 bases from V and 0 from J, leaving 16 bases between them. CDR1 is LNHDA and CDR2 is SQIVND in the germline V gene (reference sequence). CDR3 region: CASIYRVLTSYEQYF. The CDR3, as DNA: TGTGCCAGTATTTATCGGGTATTAACCTCCTACGAGCAGTACTTC. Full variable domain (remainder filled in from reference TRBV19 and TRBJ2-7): DGGITQSPKYLFRKEGQNVTLSCEQNLNHDAMYWYRQDPGQGLRLIYYSQIVNDFQKGDIAEGYSVSREKKESFPLTVTSAQKNPTAFYLCASIYRVLTSYEQYFGPGTRLTVT.

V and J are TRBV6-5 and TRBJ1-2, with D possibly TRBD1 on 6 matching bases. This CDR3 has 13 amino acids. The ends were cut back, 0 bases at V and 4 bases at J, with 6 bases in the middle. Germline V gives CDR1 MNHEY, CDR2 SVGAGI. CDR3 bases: TGTGCCAGCAGTTACTCGGACAGCTATGGCTACACCTTC. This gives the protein CASSYSDSYGYTF.

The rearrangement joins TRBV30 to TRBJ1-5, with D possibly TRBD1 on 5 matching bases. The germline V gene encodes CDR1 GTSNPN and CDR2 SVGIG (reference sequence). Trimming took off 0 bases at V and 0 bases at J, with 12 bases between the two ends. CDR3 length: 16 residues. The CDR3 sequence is CAWSVGRGYSNQPQHF. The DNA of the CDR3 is TGTGCCTGGAGTGTCGGACGGGGGTATAGCAATCAGCCCCAGCATTTT.

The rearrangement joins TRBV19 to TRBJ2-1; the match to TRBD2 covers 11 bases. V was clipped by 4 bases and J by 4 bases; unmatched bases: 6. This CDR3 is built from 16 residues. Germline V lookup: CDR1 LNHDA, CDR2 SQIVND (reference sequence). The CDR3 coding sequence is TGTGCCAGTAGTAATAGCGGGGGGGCTTTGTACAATGAGCAGTTCTTC. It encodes CASSNSGGALYNEQFF.

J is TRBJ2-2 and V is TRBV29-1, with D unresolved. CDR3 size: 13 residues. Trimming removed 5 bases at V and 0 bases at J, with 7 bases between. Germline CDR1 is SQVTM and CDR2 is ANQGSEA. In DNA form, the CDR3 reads TGCAGCGTTTTTCGACCGAACACCGGGGAGCTGTTTTTT. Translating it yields CSVFRPNTGELFF.

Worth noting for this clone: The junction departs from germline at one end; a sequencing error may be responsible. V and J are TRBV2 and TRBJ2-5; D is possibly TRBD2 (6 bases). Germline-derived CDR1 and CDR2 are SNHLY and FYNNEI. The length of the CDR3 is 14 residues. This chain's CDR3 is CASSEATSQGTQYF. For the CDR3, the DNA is TGTGCCAGCAGTGAAGCAACTAGCCAAGGGACCCAGTACTTC.

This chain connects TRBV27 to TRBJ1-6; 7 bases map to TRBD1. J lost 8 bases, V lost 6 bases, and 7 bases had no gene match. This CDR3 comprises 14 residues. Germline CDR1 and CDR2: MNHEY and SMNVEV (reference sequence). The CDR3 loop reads CASSLRTGHSPLHF. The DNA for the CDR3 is TGTGCCAGCAGCCTCCGGACAGGCCATTCACCCCTCCACTTT.